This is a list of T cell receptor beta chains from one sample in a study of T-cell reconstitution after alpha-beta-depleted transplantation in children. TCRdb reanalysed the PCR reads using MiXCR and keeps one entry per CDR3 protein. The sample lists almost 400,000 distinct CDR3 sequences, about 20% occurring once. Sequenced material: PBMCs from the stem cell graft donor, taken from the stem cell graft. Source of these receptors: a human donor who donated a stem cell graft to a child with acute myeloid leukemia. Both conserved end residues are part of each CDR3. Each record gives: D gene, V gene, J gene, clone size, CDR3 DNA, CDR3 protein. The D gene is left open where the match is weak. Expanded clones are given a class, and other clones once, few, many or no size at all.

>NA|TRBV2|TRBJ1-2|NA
TGTGCCAGCAGGGAAGACAGTCTTTACTATGGCTACACCTTC
CASREDSLYYGYTF
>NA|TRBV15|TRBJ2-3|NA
TGTGCCACCAGCACAGGGACTTTTACAACAGATACGCAGTATTTT
CATSTGTFTTDTQYF
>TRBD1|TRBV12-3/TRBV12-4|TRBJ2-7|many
TGTGCCAGCAGTTTGCGCCCGGGACAGCTCTCCTATGAGCAGTACTTC
CASSLRPGQLSYEQYF
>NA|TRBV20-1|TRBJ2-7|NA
TGCAGTGCTAGTTACGAGCAGTACTTC
CSASYEQYF
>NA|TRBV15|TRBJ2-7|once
TGTGCCACCAGCAGGGAGACGGCAGCCTACGAGCAGTACTTC
CATSRETAAYEQYF
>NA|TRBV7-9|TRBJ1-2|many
TGTGCCAGCAGCCCCGGGACGGTCTATGGCTACACCTTC
CASSPGTVYGYTF
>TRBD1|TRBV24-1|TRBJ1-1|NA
TGTGCCACCAGCTCGACCAGGGGGACTGAAGCTTTCTTT
CATSSTRGTEAFF
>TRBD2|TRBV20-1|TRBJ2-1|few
TGCAGTGTTAAGAGCCTAGCGGGAGACCACTACAATGAGCAGTTCTTC
CSVKSLAGDHYNEQFF
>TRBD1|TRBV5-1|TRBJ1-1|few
TGCGCCAGTCACCAGACAGGGACGAACACTGAAGCTTTCTTT
CASHQTGTNTEAFF
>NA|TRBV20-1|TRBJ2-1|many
TGCAGTGCTAGAGCCGGGAGACCGGGGAATGAGCAGTTCTTC
CSARAGRPGNEQFF
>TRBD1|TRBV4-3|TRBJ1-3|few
TGCGCCAGCAGCCAAGATAAAGGGACAGATGGAAACACCATATATTTT
CASSQDKGTDGNTIYF
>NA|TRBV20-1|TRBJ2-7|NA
TGCAGTGCTAGACACGACAGAACCTACGAGCAGTACTTC
CSARHDRTYEQYF
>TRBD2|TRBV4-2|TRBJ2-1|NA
TGTGCCAGCAGCCATCGCCCCTCTGGACTAGCGGACAATGAGCAGTTCTTC
CASSHRPSGLADNEQFF
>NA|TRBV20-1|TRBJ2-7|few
TGCAGTGCTAAAGCTGGGTCGCTATACGAGCAGTACTTC
CSAKAGSLYEQYF
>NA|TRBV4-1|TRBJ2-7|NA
TGCGTCAGCAGCCAATCCCCGGGACTGAGATCCTACGAGCAGTACTTC
CVSSQSPGLRSYEQYF
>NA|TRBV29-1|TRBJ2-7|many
TGCAGCGCAAAGGAGGTAGGGTCTAAATACGAGCAGTACTTC
CSAKEVGSKYEQYF
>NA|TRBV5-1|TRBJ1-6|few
TGCGCCAGCAGCTTGGAGGAGGGGTATTCACCCCTCCACTTT
CASSLEEGYSPLHF
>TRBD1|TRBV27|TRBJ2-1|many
TGTGCCAGCAGTTCCCAGACAGGGGGCATCAATGAGCAGTTCTTC
CASSSQTGGINEQFF
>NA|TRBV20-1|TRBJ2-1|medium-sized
TGCAGTGCGCACCCGGGACTCTTGTACAATGAGCAGTTCTTC
CSAHPGLLYNEQFF
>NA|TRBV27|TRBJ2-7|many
TGTGCCAGCAGTCCAAGGATAGTAGACTACGAGCAGTACTTC
CASSPRIVDYEQYF
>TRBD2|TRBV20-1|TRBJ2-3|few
TGCAGTGCCATAGCGGGAGGGTCAGATACGCAGTATTTT
CSAIAGGSDTQYF
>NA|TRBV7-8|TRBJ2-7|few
TGTGCCAGCAGCTTAGACCTCACAGGTTCCTACGAGCAGTACTTC
CASSLDLTGSYEQYF
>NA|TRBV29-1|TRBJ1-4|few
TGCAGCGTTGAAGAAAGTGGCAGGGGTAGTGGAAAACTGTTTTTT
CSVEESGRGSGKLFF
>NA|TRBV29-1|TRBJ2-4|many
TGCAGCGTCGAGGGTGGGACCAAAAACATTCAGTACTTC
CSVEGGTKNIQYF
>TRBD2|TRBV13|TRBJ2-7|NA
TGTGCCAGCAGCTTAAAGCGGGGCTACCAAATGGGCGAGCAGTACTTC
CASSLKRGYQMGEQYF
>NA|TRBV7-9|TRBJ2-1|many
TGTGCCAGCAGCTTAACTCGGCGGGAAGGGAAGTTCTTC
CASSLTRREGKFF
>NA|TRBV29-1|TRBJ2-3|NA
TGCAGCGTTGTAAACCCACAGGGTGTTGTCACAGATACGCAGTATTTT
CSVVNPQGVVTDTQYF
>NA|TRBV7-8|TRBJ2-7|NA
TGTGCCAGCAGCTTACGACAGAGGGAATACGAGCAGTACTTC
CASSLRQREYEQYF
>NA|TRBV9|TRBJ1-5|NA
TGTGCCAGCAGCGTGGTGGACAGCGATAGCAATCAGCCCCAGCATTTT
CASSVVDSDSNQPQHF
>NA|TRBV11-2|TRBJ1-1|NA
TGTGCCAGCAGCACCCGGGAGTCCTTAAACACTGAAGCTTTCTTT
CASSTRESLNTEAFF
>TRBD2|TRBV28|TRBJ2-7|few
TGTGCCAGCAGTTTAGGGGTAGCGGGAGTCCACGAGCAGTACTTC
CASSLGVAGVHEQYF
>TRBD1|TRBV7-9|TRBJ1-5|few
TGTGCCAGCAGCGCCACAGGGGCCAATCAGCCCCAGCATTTT
CASSATGANQPQHF
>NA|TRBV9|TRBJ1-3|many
TGTGCCAGCAGCTCCGACGGACTCTACTCTGGAAACACCATATATTTT
CASSSDGLYSGNTIYF
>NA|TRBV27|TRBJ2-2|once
TGTGCCAGCAGGCCTACAGGAGTCAGCACCGGGGAGCTGTTTTTT
CASRPTGVSTGELFF
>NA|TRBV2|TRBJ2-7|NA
TGTGCCAGCGCCCTGGGGGGAAATTCCTACGAGCAGTACTTC
CASALGGNSYEQYF
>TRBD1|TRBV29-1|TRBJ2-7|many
TGCAGCGTTGAAGGGGACAGCTCCTACGAGCAGTACTTC
CSVEGDSSYEQYF
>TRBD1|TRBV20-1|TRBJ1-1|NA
TGCAGTGCTACGCCCGGGACAGGGGATTACACTGAAGCTTTCTTT
CSATPGTGDYTEAFF
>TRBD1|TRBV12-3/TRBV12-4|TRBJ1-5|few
TGTGCCAGCAGGCCTACAGGGGACAATCGGCCCCAGCATTTT
CASRPTGDNRPQHF
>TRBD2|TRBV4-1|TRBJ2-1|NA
TGCGCCAGCAGCCAACTAGCGGGAGTCGGTAATGAGCAGTTCTTC
CASSQLAGVGNEQFF
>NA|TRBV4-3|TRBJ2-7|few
TGCGCCAGCAGCCCGTCTCACAAAGACAGTCTCCTCCACGAGCAGTACTTC
CASSPSHKDSLLHEQYF
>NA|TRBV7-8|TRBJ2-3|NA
TGTGCCAGCAGCTTAGTCTTGGCCAGGGGAGATACGCAGTATTTT
CASSLVLARGDTQYF
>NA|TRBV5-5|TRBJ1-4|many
TGTGCCAGCAGCTGGGCGCCTACTCAGGGTTGGGAAAAACTGTTTTTT
CASSWAPTQGWEKLFF
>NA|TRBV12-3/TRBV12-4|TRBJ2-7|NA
TGTGCCACCAGTTTAGCCGGGACAATACACTACGAGGAGTACTTC
CATSLAGTIHYEEYF
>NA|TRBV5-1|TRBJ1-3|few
TGCGCCAGCAGCTTGATGACAGACTCTGGAAACACCATATATTTT
CASSLMTDSGNTIYF
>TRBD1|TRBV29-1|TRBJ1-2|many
TGCAGCACAGGACAGGGCGTCGACTATGGCTACACCTTC
CSTGQGVDYGYTF
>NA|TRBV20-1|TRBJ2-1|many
TGCAGTGCTACATCTCAGGGAGATGAGCAGTTCTTC
CSATSQGDEQFF
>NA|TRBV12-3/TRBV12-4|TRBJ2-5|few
TGTGCCAGCAGTCCCAGACCGAGAGAGACCCAGTACTTC
CASSPRPRETQYF
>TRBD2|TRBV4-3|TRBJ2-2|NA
TGCGCCAGCACCCAAGTAGGGCGGGGGGCCGGGGAGCTGTTTTTT
CASTQVGRGAGELFF
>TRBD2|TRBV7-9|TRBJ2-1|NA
TGTGCCAGCAGCTTAGAGGGACTAGCGAGCTACAATGAGCAGTTCTTC
CASSLEGLASYNEQFF
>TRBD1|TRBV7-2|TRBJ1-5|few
TGTGCCAGCAGCCGACAGGGGATTGGCAATCAGCCCCAGCATTTT
CASSRQGIGNQPQHF
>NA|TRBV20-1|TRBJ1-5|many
TGCAGTGCTTGGGACTTCCACGATCAGCCCCAGCATTTT
CSAWDFHDQPQHF
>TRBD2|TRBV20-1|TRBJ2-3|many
TGCAGTGCTAAAAGACTAGCGGGAGAGCGTACGCAGTATTTT
CSAKRLAGERTQYF
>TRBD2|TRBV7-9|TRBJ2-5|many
TGTGCCAGCAGCTTAGGACTAGCGGGCCACCAAGAGACCCAGTACTTC
CASSLGLAGHQETQYF